The clone carrying this T cell receptor beta chain has more than one count but fewer than ten. The sample belongs to a study of blood T cells in healthy people across ages. Through a sample-barcoded 5' primer and a J-beta primer mix, a second PCR was run for roughly 7 to 11 cycles. TCRdb ran MiXCR on the 5' RACE reads and lists one entry per CDR3 protein. Of fewer than 1,200,000 distinct CDR3 sequences detected, approximately 25% appear once; the ten largest clones hold 0.65% to 0.95%. V was shortened by 6 bases and J by 4 bases, with 9 bases between the two germline ends. From germline, CDR1 is SQVTM and CDR2 ANQGSEA. CDR3 length: 11 residues. Each sample yielded at least 6 micrograms of PBMC total RNA. In addition, the sample was reused for a study of T cells of mothers and their children. From that paper: Per 15 ul, 1.5 ug of RNA was used, with all extracted RNA going into cDNA synthesis.

The V gene is TRBV29-1, the J gene TRBJ2-5; possibly TRBD2 for D (5 bases). The receptor's source is a girl aged 2 to 10 in good health. The sequenced sample consisted of blood. The CDR3 loop reads CSVLEGETQYF. CDR3 DNA sequence: TGCAGCGTCTTAGAGGGAGAGACCCAGTACTTC.